This TCR beta chain was sequenced during a study of T cells in Graves' hyperthyroidism and ophthalmopathy. RNA transcripts provided the source from which TCR beta CDR3 regions were amplified. Primed by the HTBI set, a first-round RT-PCR was run on the TCR CDR3. TCRdb analysed the multiplex PCR reads with MiXCR anew, one entry per CDR3 protein. Of around 400,000 distinct CDR3 sequences listed, about 15% were seen once; the top ten hold roughly a fifth. The CDR3 spans 15 residues. V lost 10 bases to trimming and J lost 0 bases, with 16 bases between them. Germline loops: CDR1 LNHDA, CDR2 SQIVND (reference sequence).

The sequence came from a woman in her fifties or sixties with Graves' ophthalmopathy. Source material: blood. The rearrangement links TRBV19 to TRBJ2-1; possible D gene TRBD2, 5 bases. CDR3 DNA sequence: TGTGCCACTTCCCTTAGCGCCAGCTCCTACAATGAGCAGTTCTTC. Protein sequence: CATSLSASSYNEQFF.